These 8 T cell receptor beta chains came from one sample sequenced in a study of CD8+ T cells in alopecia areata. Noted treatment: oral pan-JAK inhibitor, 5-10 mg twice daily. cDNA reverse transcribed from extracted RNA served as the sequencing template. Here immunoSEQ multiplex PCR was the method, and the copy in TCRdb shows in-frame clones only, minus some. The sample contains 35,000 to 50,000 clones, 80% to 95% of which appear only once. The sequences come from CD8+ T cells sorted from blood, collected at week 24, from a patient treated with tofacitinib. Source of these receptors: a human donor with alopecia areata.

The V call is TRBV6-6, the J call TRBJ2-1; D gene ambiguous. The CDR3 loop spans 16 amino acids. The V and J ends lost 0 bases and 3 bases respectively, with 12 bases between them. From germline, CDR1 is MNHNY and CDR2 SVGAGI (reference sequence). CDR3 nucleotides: TGTGCCAGCAGTTACTCTATGGAGAAAATCTACAATGAGCAGTTCTTC. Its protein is CASSYSMEKIYNEQFF.

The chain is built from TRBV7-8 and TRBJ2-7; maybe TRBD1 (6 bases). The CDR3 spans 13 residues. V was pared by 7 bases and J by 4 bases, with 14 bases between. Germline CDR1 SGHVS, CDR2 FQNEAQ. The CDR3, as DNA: TGTGCCAGCACTCGAGGGGGAGATTACGAGCAGTACTTC. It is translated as CASTRGGDYEQYF.

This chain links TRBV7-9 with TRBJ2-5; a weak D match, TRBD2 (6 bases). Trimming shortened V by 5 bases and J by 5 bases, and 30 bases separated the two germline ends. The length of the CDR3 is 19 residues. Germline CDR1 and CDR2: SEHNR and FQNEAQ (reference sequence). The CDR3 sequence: CASSALIGGETGPLETQYF. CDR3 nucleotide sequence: TGTGCCAGCAGCGCACTAATTGGAGGGGAGACTGGCCCCTTGGAGACCCAGTACTTC.

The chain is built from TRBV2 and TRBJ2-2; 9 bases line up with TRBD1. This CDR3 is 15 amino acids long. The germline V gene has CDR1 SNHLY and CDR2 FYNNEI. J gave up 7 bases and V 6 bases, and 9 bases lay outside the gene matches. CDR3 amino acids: CASRRQGVKGGELFF. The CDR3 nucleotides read TGTGCCAGCAGGAGACAGGGGGTGAAGGGCGGGGAGCTGTTTTTT.

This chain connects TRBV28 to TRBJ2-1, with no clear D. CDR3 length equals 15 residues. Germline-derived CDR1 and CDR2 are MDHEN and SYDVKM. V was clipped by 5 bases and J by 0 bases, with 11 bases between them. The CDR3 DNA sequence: TGTGCCAGCAGTCGGACGGATAACTCCTACAATGAGCAGTTCTTC. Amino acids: CASSRTDNSYNEQFF.

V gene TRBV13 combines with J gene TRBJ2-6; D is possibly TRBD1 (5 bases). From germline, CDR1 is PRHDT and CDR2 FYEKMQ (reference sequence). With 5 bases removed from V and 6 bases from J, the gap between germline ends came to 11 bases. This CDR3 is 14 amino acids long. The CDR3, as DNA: TGTGCCAGCAGCCCACCCAGGGAGGCCAACGTCCTGACTTTC. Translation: CASSPPREANVLTF.

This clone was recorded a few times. The CDR3 reads CASSYSGGTGRTQYF. As DNA, the CDR3 is TGTGCCAGCAGTTACTCCGGAGGGACAGGGCGGACCCAGTACTTC. The chain links TRBV6-5 to TRBJ2-5; 9 bases are a match to TRBD1. The CDR3 sequence is 15 residues long. V lost 0 bases, J lost 7 bases, and 6 bases stayed unmatched. Germline V gene sequence: CDR1 MNHEY, CDR2 SVGAGI.

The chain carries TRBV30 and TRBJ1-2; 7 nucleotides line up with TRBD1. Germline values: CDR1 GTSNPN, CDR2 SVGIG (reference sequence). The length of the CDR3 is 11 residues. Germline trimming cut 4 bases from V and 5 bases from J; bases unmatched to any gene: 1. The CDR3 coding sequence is TGTGCCTGGACGACAGGGTATGGCTACACCTTC. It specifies CAWTTGYGYTF.